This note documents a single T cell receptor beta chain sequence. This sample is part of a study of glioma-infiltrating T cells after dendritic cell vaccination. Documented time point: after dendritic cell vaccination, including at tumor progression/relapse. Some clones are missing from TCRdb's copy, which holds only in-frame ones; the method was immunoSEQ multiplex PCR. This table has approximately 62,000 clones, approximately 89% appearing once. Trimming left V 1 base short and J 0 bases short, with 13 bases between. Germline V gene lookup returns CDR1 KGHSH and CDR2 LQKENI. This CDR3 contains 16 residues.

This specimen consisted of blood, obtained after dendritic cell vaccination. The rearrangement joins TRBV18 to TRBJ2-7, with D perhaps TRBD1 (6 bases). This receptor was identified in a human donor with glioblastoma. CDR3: CASSPLTGSSSYEQYF. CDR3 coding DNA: TGTGCCAGCTCACCACTGACAGGTTCCTCCTCCTACGAGCAGTACTTC.